This TCR beta chain appears in the sequencing data of a study of blood T cell repertoires in COVID-19 (dated by TCRdb to between 2020 and 2021). For the study in its entirety: Samples from collaborators originated in the United States, Italy and Spain and spanned both the acute and convalescent phases of COVID-19. The material from the prospective study consisted of cDNA or gDNA derived from T cells, B-cell-depleted T cells, or PBMCs. Subjects who had been exposed to COVID-19, were actively infected with it, or had recovered from it provided the deeply sampled blood TCRbeta repertoires that made up the dataset. The repertoires were released in a freely available public database intended as a resource for research on the immune response to SARS-CoV-2. Samples were obtained from the ongoing ImmuneRACE study (first 160 participants) and from about 1,300 subjects provided by 6 global collaborators. The sample metadata nearly always contained a de-identified subject ID, COVID-19 status, age in years and sex. Where available, HLA class I and class II types were taken from metadata supplied by the sample provider and were not determined by assay-based typing. Study-level results and caveats: The quantity of clinical and demographic metadata differed by source and by participant and was supplied without curation.

In the case of this clone: Its specific antigen is unknown. Nothing much larger sits one base from this clone, and base qualities are not available.

TCRbeta CDR3 regions were amplified from genomic DNA using the immunoSEQ Assay, a bias-controlled multiplex PCR. The source study handled its data this way. Within the assay, amplification of reference gene primers was used to estimate how many nucleated cells each sample contained. Sequence reads were collapsed and filtered to measure the absolute abundance of every unique TCRbeta CDR3 rearrangement. For each sample, productive Simpson clonality was calculated as the square root of Simpson's diversity index across productive rearrangements. In TCRdb, the immuneACCESS table is reduced to in-frame sequences with V and J assigned. These tables do not hold every clone; where another copy was compared, an unresolved V gene accounts for under half, and the others remain unexplained. V and J calls and clone size are as listed in that table; D and trimming were resolved from the DNA. Present in this sample are over 50,000 clones, roughly four fifths of which were seen just once. The ten biggest clones cover around 15% of the sample.

The collaborating institutions used their own protocols to collect whole blood in K2EDTA tubes. Collaborator samples were shipped for TCRbeta analysis as frozen whole blood, isolated PBMCs, or DNA extracted from either sample type. Compared with germline, V lacks 6 bases and J lacks 5 bases; bases without a gene match: 7. The CDR3 goes from the cysteine to the phenylalanine over 14 residues. The sequence is cut down to CDR3 DNA, 42 bases in frame from base 1. As encoded in the germline V gene, CDR1 is SQVTM while CDR2 is ANQGSEA. The TCR comes from a human donor in a cohort sampled during active COVID-19. Recombination connected TRBV29-1 to TRBJ1-1; 12 of the junction bases match TRBD1. The sequenced material came from peripheral blood. The CDR3 protein is CSVTRDRGLTEAFF. The sequenced DNA is TGCAGCGTGACCCGGGACAGGGGGCTAACTGAAGCTTTCTTT.